A single sample gave rise to the 9 T cell receptor beta chains below, sequenced in a study of cytomegalovirus exposure and HLA in healthy donors (TCRdb year 2017). The method behind the library was the immunoSEQ multiplex PCR assay. For the multiplex PCR, a mixture combining 60 forward primers for TCR Vbeta segments and 13 reverse primers for TCR Jbeta segments was used. TCRdb obtained this table from immuneACCESS and retained in-frame rearrangements with V and J assigned. These tables miss some clones; where compared with another copy, unresolved V genes account for less than half of the shortfall, and the remainder is unexplained. The sample has about 200,000 clones on record, 65% to 85% of them singletons. Jointly, the top ten make up about 3.1% of the sample. Source material: PBMCs. Receptors were obtained from a man under 40 in good health and CMV-seronegative.

V usage is TRBV28 and J usage is TRBJ1-6; D not certain. The V end lost 11 bases, the J end lost 6 bases, and 14 bases lay between the germline ends. In germline, CDR1 is MDHEN, CDR2 SYDVKM. The CDR3 covers 13 residues. CDR3 DNA sequence: TGTGCCTATCAAGACGGGTTTAATTCACCCCTCCACTTT. It is translated as CAYQDGFNSPLHF.

The V call is TRBV27, the J call TRBJ2-2; 10 bases fit TRBD2. CDR1 and CDR2 from the germline V gene are MNHEY and SMNVEV (reference sequence). The CDR3 is made up of 16 amino acids. The trim removed 4 bases at V and 5 bases at J, leaving 7 bases unmatched. CDR3 coding DNA: TGTGCCAGCAGTTCCGGGACTAGCGCGAGGACCGGGGAGCTGTTTTTT. Translation gives CASSSGTSARTGELFF.

This clone showed up just a few times. The chain couples TRBV4-1 to TRBJ1-2; 7 bases align to TRBD1. Germline V gives CDR1 MGHRA, CDR2 YSYEKL. V shed 3 bases and J 4 bases; nucleotides not matched to a gene: 14. The CDR3 is made up of 17 amino acids. CDR3 residues: CASSQAAGTAQLYGYTF. The DNA for the CDR3 is TGCGCCAGCAGCCAGGCTGCCGGGACAGCACAACTCTATGGCTACACCTTC.

The gene calls are TRBV7-9 and TRBJ1-5; D unclear. Germline lookup yields CDR1 SEHNR and CDR2 FQNEAQ (reference sequence). Between the trimmed V and J ends, which lost 1 base and 0 bases, there was a span of 10 bases. CDR3 length: 16 residues. The CDR3, as DNA: TGTGCCAGCAGCTTAGGTCTGGGAGATAGCAATCAGCCCCAGCATTTT. Amino acids: CASSLGLGDSNQPQHF.

The chain recombines TRBV28 with TRBJ1-2; D is ambiguous. V lost 4 bases to trimming and J lost 4 bases, with 16 bases between them. CDR1 and CDR2 (germline): MDHEN, SYDVKM. This CDR3 is built from 15 residues. The CDR3 sequence: CASSSAEASGYGYTF. The CDR3 nucleotides are TGTGCCAGCAGTTCTGCCGAGGCCTCTGGCTATGGCTACACCTTC.

The genes are TRBV2 and TRBJ2-2; no reliable D call. V was cut by 0 bases and J by 0 bases, with 11 bases left in between. CDR1 is SNHLY, CDR2 FYNNEI, per germline. The CDR3 extends over 17 amino acids. The CDR3 DNA sequence: TGTGCCAGCAGTGAAGCTGACGACGGAGCGAACACCGGGGAGCTGTTTTTT. Residues: CASSEADDGANTGELFF.

The chain is built from TRBV9 and TRBJ1-3, with unresolved D. This CDR3 is built from 16 residues. V dropped 2 bases and J dropped 4 bases, with 16 bases sitting between them. Germline CDR1 SGDLS, CDR2 YYNGEE. CDR3 in amino acids: CASSVDPGSAGNTIYF. In DNA, the CDR3 is TGTGCCAGCAGCGTCGACCCGGGATCAGCAGGAAACACCATATATTTT.

CDR3: CASRENTGSSSYEQYF. The CDR3 DNA sequence: TGTGCCAGCAGAGAAAATACAGGGTCAAGCTCCTACGAGCAGTACTTC. J is TRBJ2-5 and V is TRBV2; D may be TRBD1 (6 bases). The J call is uncertain, as TRBJ2-7 better fits the DNA end. This CDR3 contains 16 residues. CDR1 is SNHLY, CDR2 FYNNEI, per germline.

The rearrangement uses TRBV4-1 and TRBJ2-7; a weak D match, TRBD1 (6 bases). The CDR3 is 13 amino acids. Trimming pared 5 bases from V and 6 bases from J, leaving 14 bases between. Looked up from germline, CDR1 is MGHRA and CDR2 is YSYEKL. Here the CDR3 DNA reads TGCGCCAGCAGCGTTCTCGCAGGGGCCGAGCAGTACTTC. As protein: CASSVLAGAEQYF.